These T cell receptor beta chains were read from a single sample in a study of T cells expressing NK-cell markers. TCRdb re-called the 5' RACE reads; one entry per CDR3 protein, DNA not given. The data show 550,000 to 600,000 distinct CDR3 sequences, and the top ten clones hold approximately 3.6%. The sequenced sample consisted of blood T cells: a sorted CD56 or NKG2C T cell subset, CD4+ or CD8+ T cells, or bulk PBMC T cells (not recorded which). The receptor source for this set is a man younger than 35 in good health. Each CDR3 is given with its conserved first and last residue. Each record gives: V gene, J gene, CDR3 protein.

TRBV29-1,TRBJ2-1,CSATPSRGAEQFF
TRBV30,TRBJ2-7,CAWTGTGDEQYF
TRBV18,TRBJ2-5,CASSPPWTSGEQETQYF
TRBV20-1,TRBJ2-7,CSARITLPEQYF
TRBV4-3,TRBJ2-3,CASSQEGSGPSTDTQYF
TRBV11-1,TRBJ2-1,CASSEPGPLREQFF
TRBV29-1,TRBJ2-7,CSVGPLGGGNEQYF
TRBV20-1,TRBJ1-2,CSASERGPSYQGYTF
TRBV20-1,TRBJ2-3,CSARDRDRGFSDTQYF
TRBV25-1,TRBJ2-6,CASSERFSGANVLTF
TRBV7-3,TRBJ2-7,CASSLGGPSSSEQYF
TRBV10-3,TRBJ2-5,CAISEPGPGETQYF
TRBV6-1,TRBJ2-3,CASSRGRYGTDTQYF
TRBV6-1,TRBJ2-1,CASSGTSRYNEQFF
TRBV7-6,TRBJ1-1,CASSSTSGTEAFF
TRBV29-1,TRBJ1-2,CSVEWASGYTF
TRBV7-9,TRBJ2-1,CASSLASGRENEQFF
TRBV10-3,TRBJ2-1,CAITRGNGTKVNEQFF
TRBV29-1,TRBJ2-1,CSAGIVKEQFF
TRBV3-1,TRBJ1-2,CASSLGFSNYGYTF
TRBV9,TRBJ2-6,CASTSPSGANVLTF
TRBV7-8,TRBJ2-1,CASSLESENRFF
TRBV6-5,TRBJ2-3,CASSYSVGTVDTQYF
TRBV7-6,TRBJ2-1,CASGGLIGTFYNEQFF
TRBV20-1,TRBJ1-5,CSARDGLRAGNQPQHF
TRBV28,TRBJ2-2,CASSLFFIRSGGNTGELFF
TRBV4-3,TRBJ2-5,CASSQGYSGGQETQYF
TRBV11-2,TRBJ2-5,CASSRGGERQETQYF
TRBV12-3/TRBV12-4,TRBJ2-3,CASRNGGLVTSTDTQYF
TRBV7-6,TRBJ2-5,CASSWDRGSETQYF
TRBV27,TRBJ1-2,CASRFRGGYTF
TRBV7-9,TRBJ2-3,CASSSRTSGGHTQYF
TRBV3-1,TRBJ2-1,CASSQELAGAPLGNEQFF
TRBV7-2,TRBJ2-1,CASSASRDRTLSGYNEQFF
TRBV7-9,TRBJ2-3,CASNRETSTDTQYF
TRBV19,TRBJ2-5,CASSPSGRRETQYF
TRBV7-9,TRBJ1-2,CASSPRWFGYTF
TRBV12-3/TRBV12-4,TRBJ2-1,CASSFGGSSDEQFF
TRBV27,TRBJ1-2,CASSLDPLSGQGYYGYTF
TRBV9,TRBJ2-1,CASSVVGGGNNEQFF
TRBV7-9,TRBJ1-6,CASSPGQGDNSPLHF
TRBV11-2,TRBJ2-5,CASSSGFRETQYF
TRBV27,TRBJ2-6,CASSFRDLSGANVLTF
TRBV25-1,TRBJ2-1,CASSEPGLAGRSYNEQFF
TRBV7-2,TRBJ2-1,CASSLAPFDEQFF
TRBV7-9,TRBJ2-5,CASSERWAQETQYF
TRBV7-6,TRBJ2-6,CASSAWGLTGSGANVLTF
TRBV2,TRBJ2-1,CAGDETGGQFF
TRBV10-2,TRBJ1-4,CASRRTTNNEKLFF
TRBV7-8,TRBJ1-5,CASSPITGGAEPQHF
TRBV12-3/TRBV12-4,TRBJ2-1,CASSVAGVGEQFF
TRBV10-2,TRBJ2-7,CASSDVFRQWAYEQYF
TRBV24-1,TRBJ1-2,CATSAPRGPGTF
TRBV10-3,TRBJ1-4,CAAATNEKLFF
TRBV7-2,TRBJ2-5,CASSLVRVRTPQETQYF
TRBV28,TRBJ2-1,CAIQRESRGNEQFF
TRBV28,TRBJ2-7,CASIGGSFNEQYF